This T cell receptor (beta chain) derives from a study of CD8+CD57+ T cells in acquired aplastic anemia. This CDR3 is built from 15 residues. V was cut by 0 bases and J by 4 bases, with 12 bases left in between. Germline V gives CDR1 WSHSY, CDR2 SAAADI. Selection for sequencing was limited to patients who had shown CD8+CD57+ cell expansion by flow cytometry. The study sampled blood from patients who had received no therapy. For CDR3 and TCR beta VDJ profiling, genomic DNA was the template used. One entry per CDR3 protein results from TCRdb running MiXCR on the reads. This sample yields 170,000 or so distinct CDR3 sequences, of which around 48% are seen a single time; roughly 30% belongs to the top ten.

The TCR was taken from a human donor with aplastic anemia. The sequenced material came from sorted CD4+, CD8+, or CD8+CD57+ T cells (not recorded which) from PBMCs. The V gene is TRBV10-2, the J gene TRBJ1-2; D is possibly TRBD1 (6 bases). The CDR3 DNA is TGCGCCAGCAGTGAGTCTAAAGGGGGTGGCTATGGCTACACCTTC. Translated: CASSESKGGGYGYTF.